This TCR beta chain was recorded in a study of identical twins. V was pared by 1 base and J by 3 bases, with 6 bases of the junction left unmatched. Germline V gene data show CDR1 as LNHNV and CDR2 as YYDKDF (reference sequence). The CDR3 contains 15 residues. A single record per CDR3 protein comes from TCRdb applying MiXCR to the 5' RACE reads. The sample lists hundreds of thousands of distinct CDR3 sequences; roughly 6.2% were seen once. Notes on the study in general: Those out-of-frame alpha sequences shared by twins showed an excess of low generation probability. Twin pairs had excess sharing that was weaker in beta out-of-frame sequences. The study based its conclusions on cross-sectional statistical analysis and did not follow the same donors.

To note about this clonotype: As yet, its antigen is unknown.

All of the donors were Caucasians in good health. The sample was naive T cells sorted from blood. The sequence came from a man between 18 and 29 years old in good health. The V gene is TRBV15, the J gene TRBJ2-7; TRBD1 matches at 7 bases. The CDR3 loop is CATSRVRDSRYEQYF. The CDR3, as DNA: TGTGCCACCAGCAGAGTCCGGGACAGCCGCTACGAGCAGTACTTC.